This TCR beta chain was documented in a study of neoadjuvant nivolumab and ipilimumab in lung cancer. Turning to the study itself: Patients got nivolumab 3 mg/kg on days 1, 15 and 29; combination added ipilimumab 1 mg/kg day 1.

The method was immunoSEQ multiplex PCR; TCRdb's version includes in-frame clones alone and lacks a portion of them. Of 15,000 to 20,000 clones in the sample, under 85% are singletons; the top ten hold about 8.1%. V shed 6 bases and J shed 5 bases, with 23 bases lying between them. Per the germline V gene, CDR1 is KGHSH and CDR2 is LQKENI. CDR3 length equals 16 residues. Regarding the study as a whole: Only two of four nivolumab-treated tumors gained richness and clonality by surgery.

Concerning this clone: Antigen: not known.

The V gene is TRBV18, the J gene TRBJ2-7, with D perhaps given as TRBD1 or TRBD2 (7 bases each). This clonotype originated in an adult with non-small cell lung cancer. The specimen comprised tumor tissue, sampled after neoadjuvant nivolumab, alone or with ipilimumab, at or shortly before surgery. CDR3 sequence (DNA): TGTGCCAGCTCGGACACGCCAGGGGGGGCAATCAACGAGCAGTACTTC. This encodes CASSDTPGGAINEQYF.